The 23 T cell receptor beta chains listed next were all sequenced from one sample in a study of T cell responses to AZD1222 COVID-19 vaccine. Assay: immunoSEQ multiplex PCR; the TCRdb copy retains only in-frame clones and omits some. Here the sample spans around 120,000 clones, 92% being singletons. The source was peripheral blood, collected on day 0 of AZD1222 vaccination. Receptors originate from an adult in good health.

The rearrangement links TRBV7-2 to TRBJ1-2; D ambiguous. Germline V gives CDR1 SGHTA, CDR2 FQGNSA. V lost 1 base and J 7 bases, leaving 7 bases between the germline ends. CDR3 length equals 12 residues. The CDR3 sequence is CASSLGGVGYTF. CDR3 DNA sequence: TGTGCCAGCAGCTTAGGCGGGGTTGGCTACACCTTC. Looking up the rest from reference TRBV7-2 and TRBJ1-2 gives the full variable domain: GAGVSQSPSNKVTEKGKDVELRCDPISGHTALYWYRQSLGQGLEFLIYFQGNSAPDKSGLPSDRFSAERTGGSVSTLTIQRTQQEDSAVYLCASSLGGVGYTFGSGTRLTVV.

This clone was detected once. The gene calls are TRBV18 and TRBJ2-1; 8 bases are shared with TRBD2. The CDR3 sequence is 14 residues long. CDR1 is KGHSH and CDR2 is LQKENI in the germline V gene. Losses at the gene ends were 3 bases for V and 10 bases for J; bases not matched to a gene: 8. As DNA, the CDR3 is TGTGCCAGCTCACCGACGGGAGGGCCTACCGAGCAGTTCTTC. This codes for CASSPTGGPTEQFF.

The V call is TRBV2, the J call TRBJ2-3, with 10 bases matching TRBD2. The J segment lost 6 bases and the V segment lost 5 bases, leaving 5 bases of the junction unmatched. The CDR3 runs 14 residues. The V gene's germline CDR1 is SNHLY and CDR2 FYNNEI. The CDR3 DNA reads TGTGCCAGCAGTAGAGCGGGAGGGCCCGATACGCAGTATTTT. It yields the protein CASSRAGGPDTQYF. Combining the CDR3 with reference TRBV2 and TRBJ2-3 gives the whole variable domain EPEVTQTPSHQVTQMGQEVILRCVPISNHLYFYWYRQILGQKVEFLVSFYNNEISEKSEIFDDQFSVERPDGSNFTLKIRSTKLEDSAMYFCASSRAGGPDTQYFGPGTRLTVL.

The rearrangement uses TRBV2 and TRBJ1-5, with 7 positions matching TRBD1. The J segment lost 3 bases and the V segment lost 4 bases, leaving 6 bases of the junction unmatched. CDR1 is SNHLY, CDR2 FYNNEI, per germline. The CDR3 spans 15 residues. The CDR3 coding sequence is TGTGCCAGCAGTGTCAGGACAGGAGTCAATCAGCCCCAGCATTTT. Translating gives CASSVRTGVNQPQHF. Filled out from reference TRBV2 and TRBJ1-5, the complete variable domain reads EPEVTQTPSHQVTQMGQEVILRCVPISNHLYFYWYRQILGQKVEFLVSFYNNEISEKSEIFDDQFSVERPDGSNFTLKIRSTKLEDSAMYFCASSVRTGVNQPQHFGDGTRLSIL.

This chain joins TRBV4-1 and TRBJ1-3, with unresolved D. V shed 0 bases and J shed 0 bases, with 12 bases lying between them. This CDR3 has 17 residues. Germline CDR1 MGHRA, CDR2 YSYEKL. The CDR3 nucleotides are TGCGCCAGCAGCCAAGACAATAACCCGAACTCTGGAAACACCATATATTTT. Its protein is CASSQDNNPNSGNTIYF.

The V gene is TRBV5-4, the J gene TRBJ2-2, with 9 bases lining up with TRBD2. From germline, CDR1 is SGHNT and CDR2 YYREEE (reference sequence). The CDR3 consists of 16 residues. Trimming removed 4 bases from V and 1 base from J; junction bases left unmatched: 5. CDR3: CASSPQLAGNTGELFF. CDR3 DNA: TGTGCCAGCAGCCCCCAACTAGCGGGGAACACCGGGGAGCTGTTTTTT.

The chain links TRBV2 to TRBJ1-3; unclear D gene. V lost 5 bases, J lost 8 bases, and 16 bases lay in between. The CDR3 contains 14 residues. The germline V gene has CDR1 SNHLY and CDR2 FYNNEI. CDR3 sequence (DNA): TGTGCCAGCAGTCAGGTCGGGGTGAGCGACACCATATATTTT. Its protein is CASSQVGVSDTIYF.

The chain uses TRBV11-2 and TRBJ1-2; D is uncertain. The V end lost 2 bases, the J end lost 2 bases, and 12 bases lay between the germline ends. Germline V gives CDR1 SGHAT, CDR2 FQNNGV. The CDR3 loop spans 15 amino acids. For the CDR3, the DNA is TGTGCCAGCAGCTTAACCCCGGCCGCGAACTATGGCTACACCTTC. Amino acid sequence: CASSLTPAANYGYTF.

The V call is TRBV25-1, the J call TRBJ1-1; D perhaps matches TRBD1 (6 bases). Trimming stripped 5 bases from V and 1 base from J, with 11 bases between. CDR1 and CDR2 from the germline V gene are MGHDK and SYGVNS. The CDR3 totals 14 residues. The CDR3 loop reads CASSRVDRNTEAFF. The CDR3 bases are TGTGCCAGCAGTAGAGTGGACAGGAACACTGAAGCTTTCTTT. The full variable domain, completed using reference TRBV25-1 and TRBJ1-1, is EADIYQTPRYLVIGTGKKITLECSQTMGHDKMYWYQQDPGMELHLIHYSYGVNSTEKGDLSSESTVSRIRTEHFPLTLESARPSHTSQYLCASSRVDRNTEAFFGQGTRLTVV.

V and J are TRBV29-1 and TRBJ1-6, with 10 bases fitting TRBD1. Germline CDR1 and CDR2: SQVTM and ANQGSEA. V lost 5 bases and J lost 10; bases outside the gene matches: 14. The CDR3 contains 16 residues. The CDR3 DNA follows: TGCAGCGTTCAACTTTGGGGGGACAGGGGCGGATCACCCCTCCACTTT. It is translated as CSVQLWGDRGGSPLHF.

The CDR3 DNA is TGTGCCACCAGCAGAGGAGCAGGGGGTAGCTCCTACAATGAGCAGTTCTTC. As protein: CATSRGAGGSSYNEQFF. The chain employs TRBV15 and TRBJ2-1; 7 nucleotides align to TRBD1. This CDR3 has 17 residues. V trimming: 1 base; J trimming: 0 bases; junction bases outside the gene matches: 6. CDR1 and CDR2 (germline): LNHNV, YYDKDF (reference sequence). Variable domain in full (rest from reference TRBV15 and TRBJ2-1): DAMVIQNPRYQVTQFGKPVTLSCSQTLNHNVMYWYQQKSSQAPKLLFHYYDKDFNNEADTPDNFQSRRPNTSFCFLDIRSPGLGDTAMYLCATSRGAGGSSYNEQFFGPGTRLTVL.

The J gene is TRBJ1-1, the V gene TRBV3-1 (or the pseudogene TRBV3-2); D uncertain. The CDR3 extends over 13 amino acids. Germline loops: CDR1 LGHDT, CDR2 YNNKEL (reference sequence). V lost 1 base, J lost 6 bases, and 9 bases lay in between. The CDR3 nucleotides are TGTGCCAGCAGCCAAGTAGGGAGGGCTGAAGCTTTCTTT. This encodes CASSQVGRAEAFF.

This chain connects TRBV27 to TRBJ2-1; D is unclear. V was trimmed by 0 bases and J by 4 bases, leaving 4 bases between them. Germline values: CDR1 MNHEY, CDR2 SMNVEV (reference sequence). The CDR3 contains 13 residues. This CDR3 reads CASSLSLYNEQFF. The CDR3 DNA reads as TGTGCCAGCAGTTTATCCCTATACAATGAGCAGTTCTTC.

This chain uses TRBV12-3 or TRBV12-4 with TRBJ2-4; possibly TRBD1 for D (6 bases). Trimming left V 3 bases short and J 9 bases short, with 9 bases between. There are 12 residues in the CDR3. The CDR3 DNA is TGTGCCAGCAGTTTGGACAGAACCATTCAGTACTTC. It translates to CASSLDRTIQYF.

The V and J genes are TRBV2 and TRBJ1-2, with D tentatively TRBD1 (6 bases). In germline, CDR1 is SNHLY, CDR2 FYNNEI. V was pared by 5 bases and J by 0 bases, with 13 bases between. This CDR3 has 15 residues. CDR3 DNA sequence: TGTGCCAGCAGTCTACAGGGCGGACCTAACTATGGCTACACCTTC. Its protein is CASSLQGGPNYGYTF.

This chain joins TRBV24-1 and TRBJ1-5, with D possibly matching TRBD1 (5 bases). This CDR3 spans 19 amino acids. In germline, CDR1 is KGHDR, CDR2 SFDVKD. V was shortened by 3 bases and J by 6 bases, with 26 bases between the two germline ends. CDR3 loop: CATSDQGDSTYLRGQPQHF. CDR3 nucleotides: TGTGCCACCAGTGATCAAGGAGACAGCACCTACCTCCGGGGTCAGCCCCAGCATTTT.

This rearrangement joins TRBV27 to TRBJ2-3, with TRBD2 matching 10 bases. Germline V gene sequence: CDR1 MNHEY, CDR2 SMNVEV (reference sequence). The CDR3 contains 15 residues. V shed 3 bases, J shed 8 bases, and the junction held 8 bases outside the gene matches. The CDR3 nucleotides read TGTGCCAGCAGTTTCTCCGAGTTAGCGGGAGGTACGCAGTATTTT. It codes for CASSFSELAGGTQYF.

J is TRBJ1-6 and V is TRBV28; D unclear. V lost 3 bases, J lost 7 bases, and 4 bases lay in between. From germline, CDR1 is MDHEN and CDR2 SYDVKM. The length of the CDR3 is 12 residues. The CDR3 loop reads CASSFSNSPLHF. The CDR3 bases are TGTGCCAGCAGTTTCAGCAATTCACCCCTCCACTTT.

This clone occurred once. CDR3: CASSPSRPSTDTQYF. CDR3 coding DNA: TGCGCCAGCAGCCCGTCGAGGCCAAGCACAGATACGCAGTATTTT. The chain carries TRBV5-1 and TRBJ2-3; D unclear. The CDR3 runs 15 residues. Germline V lookup: CDR1 SGHRS, CDR2 YFSETQ. Trimming took 4 bases from V and 0 from J, leaving 12 bases between them. The variable domain in full, completed from reference TRBV5-1 and TRBJ2-3, reads KAGVTQTPRYLIKTRGQQVTLSCSPISGHRSVSWYQQTPGQGLQFLFEYFSETQRNKGNFPGRFSGRQFSNSRSEMNVSTLELGDSALYLCASSPSRPSTDTQYFGPGTRLTVL.

This chain uses TRBV9 with TRBJ2-1, with 9 nucleotides matching TRBD2. Germline V gene sequence: CDR1 SGDLS, CDR2 YYNGEE. V lost 1 base and J lost 13; bases outside the gene matches: 6. The CDR3 has 13 amino acids. Here the CDR3 reads CASSVSREGHQFF. CDR3 DNA sequence: TGTGCCAGCAGCGTATCGCGGGAGGGCCATCAGTTCTTC.

The chain couples TRBV4-2 to TRBJ2-5; no clear D. This CDR3 is built from 13 residues. CDR1 is LGHNA and CDR2 is YNFKEQ in the germline V gene. V lost 4 bases to trimming and J lost 4 bases, with 10 bases between them. The CDR3 bases are TGTGCCAGCAGCCTAGGGATAGGAGAGACCCAGTACTTC. It translates to CASSLGIGETQYF.

The rearrangement joins TRBV9 to TRBJ2-7, with D uncertain. Trimming took off 1 base at V and 0 bases at J, with 11 bases between the two ends. The CDR3 contains 15 residues. Germline V lookup: CDR1 SGDLS, CDR2 YYNGEE. The CDR3 nucleotides are TGTGCCAGCAGCGTAACGGCGGATCTCTCCTACGAGCAGTACTTC. It codes for CASSVTADLSYEQYF.

The chain combines TRBV6-5 with TRBJ2-5; D remains unclear. The V end was cut by 2 bases, the J end by 7 bases, with 8 bases between. Germline CDR1 is MNHEY and CDR2 is SVGAGI. This CDR3 is 12 amino acids long. CDR3 loop: CASSYPMGTQYF. CDR3 DNA sequence: TGTGCCAGCAGTTACCCAATGGGGACCCAGTACTTC.